One and the same sample provided the 32 T cell receptor beta chains below, sequenced in a study of T cells in Graves' hyperthyroidism and ophthalmopathy. Amplification yielded TCR beta CDR3 regions, with RNA transcripts as the source. First-round RT-PCR targeting the TCR CDR3 was performed with the HTBI primer set. Via MiXCR, TCRdb re-called the multiplex PCR reads, giving one row per CDR3 protein. The data hold more than 550,000 distinct CDR3 sequences, with 17% observed a single time. The sequenced sample consisted of blood. The receptors derive from a man aged 45-65 years with Graves' hyperthyroidism.

This clonotype was observed at least ten times. V usage is TRBV5-5 and J usage is TRBJ2-1; the D gene is possibly TRBD2 (5 bases). Germline V gene data show CDR1 as SGHKS and CDR2 as YYEKEE (reference sequence). Trimming removed 0 bases from V and 7 bases from J, with 17 bases in between. The CDR3 extends over 16 amino acids. The CDR3 sequence is CASSLGGSIPRNEQFF. CDR3 DNA: TGTGCCAGCAGCTTGGGTGGGAGCATTCCTCGGAATGAGCAGTTCTTC.

This clonotype was detected only a few times. This sequence joins TRBV19 and TRBJ2-2; 7 bases agree with TRBD1. The CDR3 is 15 amino acids. Germline V gene lookup returns CDR1 LNHDA and CDR2 SQIVND (reference sequence). The trim removed 4 bases at V and 5 bases at J, leaving 7 bases unmatched. In nucleotides, the CDR3 is TGTGCCAGTAGTAGGAGACAGGGTAAAACCGGGGAGCTGTTTTTT. Translating it yields CASSRRQGKTGELFF.

This clonotype was found many times. The CDR3 loop is CASRAPSYNEQFF. The CDR3 region has the DNA TGTGCCAGCCGGGCCCCCTCCTACAATGAGCAGTTCTTC. The genes are TRBV6-2 or TRBV6-3 and TRBJ2-1; D unclear. Germline lookup yields CDR1 MNHEY and CDR2 SVGEGT. Deletions cut 8 bases from V and 0 bases from J, with 8 bases between. The CDR3 is 13 residues long.

This clonotype was counted ten times or more. The chain joins TRBV7-3 to TRBJ1-1; no reliable D call. From germline, CDR1 is SGHTA and CDR2 FQGTGA. V was clipped by 2 bases and J by 0 bases, with 10 bases between them. This CDR3 spans 15 amino acids. The CDR3 DNA is TGTGCCAGCAGCTTATATTCTACTTTGAACACTGAAGCTTTCTTT. Translation gives CASSLYSTLNTEAFF. The full variable domain, rest sourced from reference TRBV7-3 and TRBJ1-1, is GAGVSQTPSNKVTEKGKYVELRCDPISGHTALYWYRQSLGQGPEFLIYFQGTGAADDSGLPNDRFFAVRPEGSVSTLKIQRTERGDSAVYLCASSLYSTLNTEAFFGQGTRLTVV.

This clonotype was seen ten or more times. This chain joins TRBV7-2 and TRBJ2-7; TRBD1 is a possible D gene (5 bases). The germline V gene has CDR1 SGHTA and CDR2 FQGNSA. The germline V and J ends were trimmed by 4 bases and 6 bases, with 22 bases remaining between them. This CDR3 has 16 residues. The CDR3 DNA sequence: TGTGCCAGCAGCTCTCAGCATGGACAAAAGCATCGCGAGCAGTACTTC. As protein: CASSSQHGQKHREQYF.

This clonotype was detected ten times or more. The rearrangement joins TRBV28 to TRBJ2-7; 14 bases line up with TRBD2. Germline-derived CDR1 and CDR2 are MDHEN and SYDVKM. Losses at the gene ends were 4 bases for V and 2 bases for J; bases not matched to a gene: 4. This CDR3 spans 16 amino acids. CDR3 bases: TGTGCCAGCAGTTCCACGACTAGCGGGAGGGCCTACGAGCAGTACTTC. Protein sequence: CASSSTTSGRAYEQYF.

The gene calls are TRBV6-2 or TRBV6-3 and TRBJ2-1, with TRBD2 matching 13 bases. The germline CDR1 and CDR2 sequences are MNHEY and SVGEGT. The J segment lost 0 bases and the V segment lost 7 bases, leaving 12 bases of the junction unmatched. This CDR3 has 19 residues. The CDR3 DNA is TGTGCCAGCACCCCCGGACTAGCGGGAGCCCCGGGCTCCTACAATGAGCAGTTCTTC. Protein: CASTPGLAGAPGSYNEQFF.

In its sample, this clonotype was seen a few times. This rearrangement joins TRBV30 to TRBJ2-2, with no clear D. Trimming took 4 bases from V and 6 from J, leaving 18 bases between them. In germline, CDR1 is GTSNPN, CDR2 SVGIG (reference sequence). This CDR3 has 15 residues. Written as DNA, the CDR3 is TGTGCCTGGACGCACAGTTTCAATCGGCCCGGGGAGCTGTTTTTT. As protein: CAWTHSFNRPGELFF. Full variable domain (remainder filled in from reference TRBV30 and TRBJ2-2): SQTIHQWPATLVQPVGSPLSLECTVEGTSNPNLYWYRQAAGRGLQLLFYSVGIGQISSEVPQNLSASRPQDRQFILSSKKLLLSDSGFYLCAWTHSFNRPGELFFGEGSRLTVL.

This sequence joins TRBV29-1 and TRBJ2-1; TRBD2 agrees at 9 bases. This CDR3 spans 14 amino acids. After removal of 7 bases from V and 3 bases from J, the junction contained 7 bases not matched to a gene. Germline CDR1 and CDR2: SQVTM and ANQGSEA. The CDR3 region is CSGASGIRYNEQFF. CDR3 in DNA: TGCAGCGGGGCTAGCGGGATCCGCTACAATGAGCAGTTCTTC.

This clonotype appeared many times. The chain recombines TRBV20-1 with TRBJ2-1; 9 bases match TRBD2. J gave up 9 bases and V 2 bases, and 11 bases lay outside the gene matches. The CDR3 covers 15 residues. Germline V gene sequence: CDR1 DFQATT, CDR2 SNEGSKA (reference sequence). The CDR3 reads CSARYGGRGTGEQFF. CDR3 DNA sequence: TGCAGTGCTAGATATGGCGGGAGGGGTACGGGTGAGCAGTTCTTC.

For this clonotype: An end of the junction differs from the germline gene, which may be a read error. The chain carries TRBV7-9 and TRBJ2-7; 10 bases line up with TRBD2. In germline, CDR1 is SEHNR, CDR2 FQNEAQ (reference sequence). This CDR3 spans 15 amino acids. CDR3 nucleotides: TGTGCCAGCAGTCTAGCGGGAGAGGACCCCTACGAGCGGTACTTC. Amino acid sequence: CASSLAGEDPYERYF.

The chain carries TRBV19 and TRBJ1-4; 10 nucleotides align to TRBD1. V shed 5 bases and J 6 bases; nucleotides not matched to a gene: 6. In germline, CDR1 is LNHDA, CDR2 SQIVND (reference sequence). The CDR3 runs 15 residues. In DNA form, the CDR3 reads TGTGCCAGTAGTCCTTCCGGGACAGGGGATGAAAAACTGTTTTTT. It is translated as CASSPSGTGDEKLFF.

The chain couples TRBV24-1 to TRBJ1-5; D is unresolved. Deletions cut 4 bases from V and 3 bases from J, with 9 bases between. The CDR3 totals 14 residues. Per the germline V gene, CDR1 is KGHDR and CDR2 is SFDVKD. The CDR3 region has the DNA TGTGCCACCAGTGAGCCCAGGTCCAATCAGCCCCAGCATTTT. It translates to CATSEPRSNQPQHF.

In its sample, this clonotype was seen many times. V gene TRBV2 combines with J gene TRBJ2-2; the D call may be TRBD1 or TRBD2 (6 bases each). V lost 7 bases, J lost 3 bases, and 18 bases lay in between. CDR3 length: 16 amino acids. Germline-derived CDR1 and CDR2 are SNHLY and FYNNEI. The CDR3 loop reads CASTSVGGPHTGELFF. The CDR3 region has the DNA TGTGCCAGCACCTCCGTTGGGGGGCCACACACCGGGGAGCTGTTTTTT.

In its sample, this clonotype was seen a few times. The V gene is TRBV28, the J gene TRBJ1-6; D perhaps matches TRBD1 (5 bases). Looked up from germline, CDR1 is MDHEN and CDR2 is SYDVKM. This CDR3 has 15 amino acids. Trimming cost V 4 bases and J 9 bases, with 16 bases left between them. The CDR3 nucleotides read TGTGCCAGCAGTTCAGGGACGGGCCGCGGTTCACCCCTCCACTTT. Translation: CASSSGTGRGSPLHF.

This clonotype was counted at least ten times. This chain links TRBV12-5 with TRBJ2-1; TRBD2 agrees at 14 bases. This CDR3 is 19 amino acids long. Germline V gene data show CDR1 as LGHNT and CDR2 as FRNRAP. J was trimmed by 6 bases and V by 2 bases; bases with no gene match: 12. The CDR3 region has the DNA TGTGCTAGTGGTTTGTACGGGACTAGCGGGAGAAAGGGCGGCAATGAGCAGTTCTTC. It yields the protein CASGLYGTSGRKGGNEQFF.

The sample holds one count of this clonotype. As DNA, the CDR3 is TGTGCCAGCAGTTTATTTCGGAGGGTTAGGGGATCTAATGAAAAACTGTTTTTT. Translation: CASSLFRRVRGSNEKLFF. The chain combines TRBV28 with TRBJ1-4, with D possibly TRBD1 on 5 matching bases. Trimming shortened V by 1 base and J by 3 bases, and 18 bases separated the two germline ends. Germline CDR1 and CDR2: MDHEN and SYDVKM. The CDR3 runs to 18 residues.

The V call is TRBV7-2, the J call TRBJ1-2, with D tentatively TRBD1 (5 bases). V dropped 4 bases and J dropped 8 bases, with 17 bases sitting between them. Germline CDR1 SGHTA, CDR2 FQGNSA. This CDR3 comprises 14 residues. CDR3 nucleotide sequence: TGTGCCAGCAGCTCTCCCCCCGGGGCGCGGGGCTACACCTTC. Residues: CASSSPPGARGYTF.

This sequence joins TRBV5-1 and TRBJ2-1, with a weak D call TRBD2 (5 bases). V lost 0 bases to trimming and J lost 3 bases, with 7 bases between them. Germline V lookup: CDR1 SGHRS, CDR2 YFSETQ. This CDR3 has 14 residues. The DNA of the CDR3 is TGCGCCAGCAGCTTGGCGGAGGTCTACAATGAGCAGTTCTTC. Its protein product is CASSLAEVYNEQFF.

V and J are TRBV4-1 and TRBJ2-3, with 13 bases aligning to TRBD2. This CDR3 comprises 18 residues. V lost 3 bases and J lost 3; bases outside the gene matches: 9. The germline CDR1 and CDR2 sequences are MGHRA and YSYEKL. CDR3 nucleotide sequence: TGCGCCAGCAGCCACGGGACTAGCGGGAAAGTCGGTACAGATACGCAGTATTTT. Protein sequence: CASSHGTSGKVGTDTQYF.

This sequence joins TRBV19 and TRBJ2-3; D might be TRBD2 (6 bases). The V end lost 10 bases, the J end lost 4 bases, and 15 bases lay between the germline ends. The germline V gene has CDR1 LNHDA and CDR2 SQIVND (reference sequence). The CDR3 spans 13 residues. CDR3 sequence reads: CATSGGDPDTQYF. In DNA, the CDR3 is TGTGCCACCTCGGGCGGGGATCCAGATACGCAGTATTTT.

Ten or more counts support this clonotype. The chain joins TRBV6-1 to TRBJ2-7; 8 bases match TRBD1. V gave up 0 bases and J gave up 2 bases; unmatched junction bases: 3. Per the germline V gene, CDR1 is MNHNS and CDR2 is SASEGT. CDR3 size: 15 residues. DNA of the CDR3: TGTGCCAGCAGTGAAGCGCAGGGGGCGGCCTACGAGCAGTACTTC. Its protein product is CASSEAQGAAYEQYF.

J is TRBJ2-7 and V is TRBV28; 9 bases map to TRBD1. The CDR3 is made up of 15 amino acids. In germline, CDR1 is MDHEN, CDR2 SYDVKM. The trim removed 5 bases at V and 4 bases at J, leaving 9 bases unmatched. CDR3 sequence reads: CASSRPSGQGYEQYF. CDR3 nucleotides: TGTGCCAGCAGTCGACCCTCGGGACAGGGATACGAGCAGTACTTC.

This clonotype came up many times. V is TRBV6-2 or TRBV6-3 and J is TRBJ1-2; D is ambiguous. CDR3 length: 13 amino acids. Trimming stripped 0 bases from V and 7 bases from J, with 9 bases between. The germline V gene has CDR1 MNHEY and CDR2 SVGEGT. CDR3 in amino acids: CASSYSLHRGYTF. The CDR3 coding sequence is TGTGCCAGCAGTTACTCCCTCCATCGTGGCTACACCTTC.

This clonotype was counted a single time. This CDR3 is CASSESVRPGQGSNQPQHF. Written as DNA, the CDR3 is TGTGCCAGCAGTGAATCAGTCCGACCGGGACAGGGAAGCAATCAGCCCCAGCATTTT. The chain recombines TRBV2 with TRBJ1-5, with 9 bases matching TRBD1. The J segment lost 1 base and the V segment lost 2 bases, leaving 12 bases of the junction unmatched. The CDR3 is 19 amino acids. CDR1 and CDR2 from the germline V gene are SNHLY and FYNNEI.

V is TRBV7-2 and J is TRBJ2-7, with 8 bases that match TRBD2. The V segment lost 6 bases and the J segment 3 bases; nucleotides outside the gene matches: 13. CDR3 length: 16 amino acids. CDR1 is SGHTA and CDR2 is FQGNSA in the germline V gene. The CDR3 here is CASSLNSGGPLYEQYF. For the CDR3, the DNA is TGTGCCAGCAGTTTAAACTCGGGAGGGCCCCTCTACGAGCAGTACTTC.

The chain couples TRBV7-3 to TRBJ2-5, with TRBD2 identical over 8 bases. The J segment lost 3 bases and the V segment lost 2 bases, leaving 5 bases of the junction unmatched. From germline, CDR1 is SGHTA and CDR2 FQGTGA. The CDR3 covers 15 residues. The CDR3 DNA is TGTGCCAGCAGCTTAGGCGGGAGGCCCGAAGAGACCCAGTACTTC. Translated: CASSLGGRPEETQYF.

This clonotype was found a few times. The rearrangement joins TRBV9 to TRBJ1-1, with TRBD1 as a possible D gene (6 bases). Germline V lookup: CDR1 SGDLS, CDR2 YYNGEE. The CDR3 totals 15 residues. V dropped 4 bases and J dropped 5 bases, with 18 bases sitting between them. CDR3 coding DNA: TGTGCCAGCAGCCCCGTGAGGGGGGCTGGAACTGAAGCTTTCTTT. Residues: CASSPVRGAGTEAFF. The entire variable domain, with the rest obtained from reference TRBV9 and TRBJ1-1, is as follows: DSGVTQTPKHLITATGQRVTLRCSPRSGDLSVYWYQQSLDQGLQFLIQYYNGEERAKGNILERFSAQQFPDLHSELNLSSLELGDSALYFCASSPVRGAGTEAFFGQGTRLTVV.

This clonotype was observed many times. The chain carries TRBV20-1 and TRBJ2-7, with D possibly being TRBD2 (5 bases). The CDR3 runs 14 residues. In germline, CDR1 is DFQATT, CDR2 SNEGSKA (reference sequence). V was cut by 1 base and J by 2 bases, with 12 bases left in between. The CDR3 spells CSARGLAATYEQYF. The CDR3 DNA reads TGCAGTGCTAGAGGCCTAGCTGCAACCTACGAGCAGTACTTC.

This clonotype was counted at least ten times. This chain connects TRBV20-1 to TRBJ2-2; TRBD1 matches 7 bases. Unmatched junction bases numbered 3, after V lost 4 bases and J lost 1 base. CDR1 and CDR2 from the germline V gene are DFQATT and SNEGSKA (reference sequence). This CDR3 region has 14 residues. The CDR3 protein is CSATYRGNTGELFF. In nucleotides, the CDR3 is TGCAGTGCTACATACAGGGGGAACACCGGGGAGCTGTTTTTT.

The chain carries TRBV7-9 and TRBJ1-4; D uncertain. CDR3 size: 14 residues. Germline V gives CDR1 SEHNR, CDR2 FQNEAQ (reference sequence). V gave up 1 base and J gave up 4 bases, with 7 bases separating them. DNA for the CDR3: TGTGCCAGCAGCTTAGTCGGGATTAATGAAAAACTGTTTTTT. Translated, it gives CASSLVGINEKLFF.

This clonotype appeared a few times. V usage is TRBV3-1 and J usage is TRBJ2-5; possibly TRBD2 for D (6 bases). V was trimmed by 0 bases and J by 5 bases, leaving 13 bases between them. This CDR3 is 15 amino acids long. Looked up from germline, CDR1 is LGHDT and CDR2 is YNNKEL (reference sequence). In DNA, the CDR3 is TGTGCCAGCAGCCAAGATTTAGGAGGGTGGGAGACCCAGTACTTC. Protein product: CASSQDLGGWETQYF.